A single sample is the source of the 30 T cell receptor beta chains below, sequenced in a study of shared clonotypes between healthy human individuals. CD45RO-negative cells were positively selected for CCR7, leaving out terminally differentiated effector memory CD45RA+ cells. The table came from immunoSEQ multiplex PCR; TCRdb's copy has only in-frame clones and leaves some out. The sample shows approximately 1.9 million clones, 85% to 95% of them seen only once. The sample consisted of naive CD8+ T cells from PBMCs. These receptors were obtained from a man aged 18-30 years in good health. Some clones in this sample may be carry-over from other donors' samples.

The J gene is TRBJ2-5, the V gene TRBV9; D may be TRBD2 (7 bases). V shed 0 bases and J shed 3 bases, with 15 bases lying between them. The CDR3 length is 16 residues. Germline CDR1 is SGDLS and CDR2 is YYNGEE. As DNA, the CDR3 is TGTGCCAGCAGCGTAGGGGCATCGGGGGGCGAAGAGACCCAGTACTTC. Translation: CASSVGASGGEETQYF.

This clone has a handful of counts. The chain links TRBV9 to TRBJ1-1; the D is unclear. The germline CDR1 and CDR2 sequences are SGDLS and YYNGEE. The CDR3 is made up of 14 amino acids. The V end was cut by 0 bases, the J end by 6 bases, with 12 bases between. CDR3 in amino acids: CASSVGSAGPEAFF. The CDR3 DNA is TGTGCCAGCAGCGTAGGGTCGGCAGGTCCTGAAGCTTTCTTT.

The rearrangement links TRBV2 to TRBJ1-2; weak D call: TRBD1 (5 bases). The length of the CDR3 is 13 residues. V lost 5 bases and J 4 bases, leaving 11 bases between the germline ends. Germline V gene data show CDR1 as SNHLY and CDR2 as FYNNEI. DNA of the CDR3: TGTGCCAGCAGTCTGACAGAGATCTATGGCTACACCTTC. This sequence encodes CASSLTEIYGYTF.

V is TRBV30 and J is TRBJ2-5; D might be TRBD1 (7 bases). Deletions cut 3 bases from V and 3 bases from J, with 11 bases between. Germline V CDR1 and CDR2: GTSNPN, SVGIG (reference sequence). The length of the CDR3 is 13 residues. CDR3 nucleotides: TGTGCCTGGAGAGGAGGGGGCGAAGAGACCCAGTACTTC. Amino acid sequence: CAWRGGGEETQYF.

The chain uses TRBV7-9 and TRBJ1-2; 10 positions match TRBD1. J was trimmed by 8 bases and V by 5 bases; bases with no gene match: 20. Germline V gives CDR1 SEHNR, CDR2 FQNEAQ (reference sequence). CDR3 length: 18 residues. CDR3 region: CASSPSLDRGRGAEGYTF. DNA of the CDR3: TGTGCCAGCAGCCCGAGCCTGGACAGGGGGAGAGGGGCGGAGGGCTACACCTTC.

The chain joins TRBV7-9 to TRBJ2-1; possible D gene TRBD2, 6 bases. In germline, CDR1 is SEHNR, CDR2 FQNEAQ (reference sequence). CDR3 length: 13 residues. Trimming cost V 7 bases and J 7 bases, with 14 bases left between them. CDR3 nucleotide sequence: TGTGCCAGCACTCTAGGAGGGCCAAATGAGCAGTTCTTC. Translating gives CASTLGGPNEQFF.

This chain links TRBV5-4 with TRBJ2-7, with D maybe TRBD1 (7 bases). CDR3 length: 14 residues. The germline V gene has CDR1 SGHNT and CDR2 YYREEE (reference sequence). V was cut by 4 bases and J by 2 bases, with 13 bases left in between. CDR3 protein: CASSPRGVPYEQYF. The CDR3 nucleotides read TGTGCCAGCAGCCCCAGGGGGGTGCCCTACGAGCAGTACTTC.

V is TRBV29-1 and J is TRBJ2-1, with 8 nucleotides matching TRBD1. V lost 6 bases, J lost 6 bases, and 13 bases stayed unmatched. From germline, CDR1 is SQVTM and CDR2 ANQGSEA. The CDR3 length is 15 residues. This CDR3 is CSVLSGQGAGNEQFF. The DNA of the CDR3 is TGCAGCGTCCTTAGTGGGCAGGGGGCAGGCAATGAGCAGTTCTTC.

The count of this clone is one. The CDR3 region is CASSFLGQSYEQYF. Written as DNA, the CDR3 is TGTGCCAGTAGTTTTCTCGGACAGAGCTACGAGCAGTACTTC. The chain has TRBV19 and TRBJ2-7, with D perhaps matching TRBD1 (6 bases). The V gene lost 5 bases and the J gene lost 3 bases, with 14 bases spanning the gap. The V gene's germline CDR1 is LNHDA and CDR2 SQIVND (reference sequence). This CDR3 has 14 amino acids.

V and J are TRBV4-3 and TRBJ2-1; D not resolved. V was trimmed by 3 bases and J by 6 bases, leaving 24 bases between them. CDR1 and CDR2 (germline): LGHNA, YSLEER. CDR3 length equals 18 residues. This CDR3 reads CASSHLKTMGPGVNEQFF. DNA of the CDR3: TGCGCCAGCAGCCACCTCAAGACGATGGGCCCTGGGGTCAATGAGCAGTTCTTC.

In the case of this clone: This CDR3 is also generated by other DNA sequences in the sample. Here the CDR3 DNA reads TGCGCCAGCAGCTTGGTGGCAGAATCCTACGAGCAGTACTTC. Its protein product is CASSLVAESYEQYF. The chain joins TRBV5-1 to TRBJ2-7; D is uncertain. CDR3 size: 14 residues. The ends were cut back, 0 bases at V and 1 base at J, with 8 bases in the middle. Germline CDR1 is SGHRS and CDR2 is YFSETQ.

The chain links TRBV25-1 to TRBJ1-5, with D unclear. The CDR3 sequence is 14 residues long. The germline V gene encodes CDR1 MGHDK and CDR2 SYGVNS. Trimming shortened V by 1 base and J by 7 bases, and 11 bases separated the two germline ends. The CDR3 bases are TGTGCCAGCAGTGAATGGTCAGTCTGGCAGCCCCAGCATTTT. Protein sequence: CASSEWSVWQPQHF.

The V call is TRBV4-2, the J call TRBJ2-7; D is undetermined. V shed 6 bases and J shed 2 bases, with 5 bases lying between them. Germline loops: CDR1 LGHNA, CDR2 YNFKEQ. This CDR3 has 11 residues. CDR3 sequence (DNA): TGTGCCAGCAGTGGGACCTACGAGCAGTACTTC. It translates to CASSGTYEQYF.

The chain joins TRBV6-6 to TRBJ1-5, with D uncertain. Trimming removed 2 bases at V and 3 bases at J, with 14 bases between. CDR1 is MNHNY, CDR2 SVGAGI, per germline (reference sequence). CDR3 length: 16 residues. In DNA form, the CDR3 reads TGTGCCAGCAGTTACGAATTCGCCAAAACCAATCAGCCCCAGCATTTT. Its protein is CASSYEFAKTNQPQHF.

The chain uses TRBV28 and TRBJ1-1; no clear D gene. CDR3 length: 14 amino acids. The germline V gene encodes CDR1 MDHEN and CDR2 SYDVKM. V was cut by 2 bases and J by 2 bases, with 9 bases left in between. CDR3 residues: CASSLARANTEAFF. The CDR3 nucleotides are TGTGCCAGCAGTTTAGCGCGGGCTAACACTGAAGCTTTCTTT.

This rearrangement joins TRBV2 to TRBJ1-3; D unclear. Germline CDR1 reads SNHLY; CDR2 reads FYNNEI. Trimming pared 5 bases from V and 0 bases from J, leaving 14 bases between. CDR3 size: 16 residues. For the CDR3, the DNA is TGTGCCAGCAGTCTGAGACTGGGATCCTCTGGAAACACCATATATTTT. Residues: CASSLRLGSSGNTIYF.

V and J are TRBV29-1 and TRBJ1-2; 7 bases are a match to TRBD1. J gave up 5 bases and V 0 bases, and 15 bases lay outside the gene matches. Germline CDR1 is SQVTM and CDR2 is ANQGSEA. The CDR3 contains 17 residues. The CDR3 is CSVEDLSQGVARYGYTF. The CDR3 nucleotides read TGCAGCGTTGAAGATCTTTCGCAGGGGGTGGCCCGATATGGCTACACCTTC.

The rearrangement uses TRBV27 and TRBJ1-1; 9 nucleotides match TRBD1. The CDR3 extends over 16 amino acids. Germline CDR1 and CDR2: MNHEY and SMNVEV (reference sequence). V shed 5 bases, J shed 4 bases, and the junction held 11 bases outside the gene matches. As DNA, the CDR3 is TGTGCCAGCAGTGCCCGACAGGGGGTGTGGAGCACTGAAGCTTTCTTT. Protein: CASSARQGVWSTEAFF.

The CDR3 nucleotides are TGTGCCAGCAGCTTGGGGGAGGGTTTTCACTATGGCTACACCTTC. Translating gives CASSLGEGFHYGYTF. The chain carries TRBV5-4 and TRBJ1-2, with D hard to call. V was trimmed by 0 bases and J by 3 bases, leaving 12 bases between them. This CDR3 has 15 amino acids. Per germline, CDR1 SGHNT and CDR2 YYREEE (reference sequence).

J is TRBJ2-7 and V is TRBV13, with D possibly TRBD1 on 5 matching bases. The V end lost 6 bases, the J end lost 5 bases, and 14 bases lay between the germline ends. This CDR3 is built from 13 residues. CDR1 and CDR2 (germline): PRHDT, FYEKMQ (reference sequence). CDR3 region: CASRPGMSDEQYF. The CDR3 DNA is TGTGCCAGCAGACCAGGGATGTCGGACGAGCAGTACTTC.

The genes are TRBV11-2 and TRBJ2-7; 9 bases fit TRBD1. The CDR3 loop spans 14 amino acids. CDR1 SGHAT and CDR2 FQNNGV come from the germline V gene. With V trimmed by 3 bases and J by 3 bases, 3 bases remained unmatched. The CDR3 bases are TGTGCCAGCAGCTTTGGGACAGGGTACTACGAGCAGTACTTC. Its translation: CASSFGTGYYEQYF. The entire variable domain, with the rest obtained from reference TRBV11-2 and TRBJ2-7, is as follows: EAGVAQSPRYKIIEKRQSVAFWCNPISGHATLYWYQQILGQGPKLLIQFQNNGVVDDSQLPKDRFSAERLKGVDSTLKIQPAKLEDSAVYLCASSFGTGYYEQYFGPGTRLTVT.

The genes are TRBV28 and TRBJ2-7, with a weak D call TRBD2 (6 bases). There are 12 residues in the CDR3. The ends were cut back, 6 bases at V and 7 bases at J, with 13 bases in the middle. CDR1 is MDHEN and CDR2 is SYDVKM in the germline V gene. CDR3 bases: TGTGCCAGCAGACCCACAGCGGGTGAGCAGTACTTC. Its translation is CASRPTAGEQYF. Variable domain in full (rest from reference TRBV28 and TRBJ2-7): DVKVTQSSRYLVKRTGEKVFLECVQDMDHENMFWYRQDPGLGLRLIYFSYDVKMKEKGDIPEGYSVSREKKERFSLILESASTNQTSMYLCASRPTAGEQYFGPGTRLTVT.

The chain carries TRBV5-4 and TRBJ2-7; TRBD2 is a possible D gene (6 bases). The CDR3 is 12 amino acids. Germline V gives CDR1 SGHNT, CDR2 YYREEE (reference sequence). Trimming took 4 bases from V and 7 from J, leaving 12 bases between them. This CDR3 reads CASSGDSREQYF. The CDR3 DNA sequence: TGTGCCAGCAGCGGGGACTCCCGGGAGCAGTACTTC.

The CDR3 loop is CASSSPGTGNNEQYF. The CDR3 DNA reads as TGTGCCAGCAGTTCCCCCGGGACAGGCAACAACGAGCAGTACTTC. The genes are TRBV27 and TRBJ2-7; TRBD1 matches at 8 bases. From germline, CDR1 is MNHEY and CDR2 SMNVEV (reference sequence). V lost 4 bases and J lost 5; bases outside the gene matches: 10. This CDR3 has 15 residues.

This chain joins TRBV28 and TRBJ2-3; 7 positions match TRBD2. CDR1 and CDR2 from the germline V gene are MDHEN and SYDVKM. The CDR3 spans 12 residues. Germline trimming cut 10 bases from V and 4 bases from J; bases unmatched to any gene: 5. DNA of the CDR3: TGTGCCACAGGTCTAGCGGCAGATACGCAGTATTTT. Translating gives CATGLAADTQYF.

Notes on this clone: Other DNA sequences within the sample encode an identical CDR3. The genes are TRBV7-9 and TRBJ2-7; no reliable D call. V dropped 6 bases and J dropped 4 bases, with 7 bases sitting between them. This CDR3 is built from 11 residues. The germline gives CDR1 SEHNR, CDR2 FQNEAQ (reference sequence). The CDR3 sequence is CASSRTYEQYF. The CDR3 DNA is TGTGCCAGCAGTCGTACGTACGAGCAGTACTTC. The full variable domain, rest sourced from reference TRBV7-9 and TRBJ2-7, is DTGVSQNPRHKITKRGQNVTFRCDPISEHNRLYWYRQTLGQGPEFLTYFQNEAQLEKSRLLSDRFSAERPKGSFSTLEIQRTEQGDSAMYLCASSRTYEQYFGPGTRLTVT.

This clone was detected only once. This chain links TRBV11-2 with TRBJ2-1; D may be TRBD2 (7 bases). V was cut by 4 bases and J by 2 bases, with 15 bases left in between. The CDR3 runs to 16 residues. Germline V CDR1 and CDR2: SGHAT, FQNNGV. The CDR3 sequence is CASSSRSGGAYNEQFF. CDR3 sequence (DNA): TGTGCCAGCAGCTCACGATCGGGGGGCGCCTACAATGAGCAGTTCTTC. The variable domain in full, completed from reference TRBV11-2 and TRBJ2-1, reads EAGVAQSPRYKIIEKRQSVAFWCNPISGHATLYWYQQILGQGPKLLIQFQNNGVVDDSQLPKDRFSAERLKGVDSTLKIQPAKLEDSAVYLCASSSRSGGAYNEQFFGPGTRLTVL.

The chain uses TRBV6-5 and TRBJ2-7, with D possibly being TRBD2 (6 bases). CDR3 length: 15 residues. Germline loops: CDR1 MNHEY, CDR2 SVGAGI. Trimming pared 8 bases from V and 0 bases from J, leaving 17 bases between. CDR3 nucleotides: TGTGCCAGCGGAGGATATGGCGGGGTCTCCTACGAGCAGTACTTC. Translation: CASGGYGGVSYEQYF.

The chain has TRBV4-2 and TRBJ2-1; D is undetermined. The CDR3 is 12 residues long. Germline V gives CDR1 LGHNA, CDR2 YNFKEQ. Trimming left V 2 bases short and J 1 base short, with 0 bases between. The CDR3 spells CASSQSYNEQFF. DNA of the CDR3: TGTGCCAGCAGCCAATCCTACAATGAGCAGTTCTTC.

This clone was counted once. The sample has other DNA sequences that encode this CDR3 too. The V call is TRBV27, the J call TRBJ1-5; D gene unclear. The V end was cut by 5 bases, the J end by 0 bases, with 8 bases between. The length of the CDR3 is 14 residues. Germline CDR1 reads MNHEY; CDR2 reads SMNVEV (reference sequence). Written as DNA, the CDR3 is TGTGCCAGCAGTCCCACATATAGCAATCAGCCCCAGCATTTT. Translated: CASSPTYSNQPQHF.